This record covers a single T cell receptor (beta chain). Antigen specificity is unknown. Participants with hyperthyroidism, aged 18 to 65, were newly diagnosed with under 2 months' duration. Excluded: other autoimmune disease, uncontrolled infection, pregnancy or lactation. RNA served as the template for amplifying TCR beta CDR3 regions. Second-round multiplex PCR came after a first-round RT-PCR that employed HTBI primers. One entry per CDR3 protein, called by TCRdb with MiXCR from the multiplex PCR reads. The table lists approximately 540,000 distinct CDR3 sequences, roughly 40% of them singletons. The germline V gene has CDR1 MNHEY and CDR2 SVGEGT. The CDR3 totals 14 residues. V lost 1 base to trimming and J lost 6 bases, with 10 bases between them. The data are from a study of Graves' ophthalmopathy and Graves' hyperthyroidism. Findings and caveats of the study: With a specificity of roughly 72% and a sensitivity of roughly 71%, the model predicted ophthalmopathy progression. Also, most clonotypes expanded in the thyroid above 0.001 frequency appeared in blood.

Sequenced sample: peripheral blood or thyroid tissue (not recorded which). The chain has TRBV6-2 or TRBV6-3 and TRBJ1-5; TRBD1 might be the D (5 bases). The TCR was taken from an adult man with Graves' hyperthyroidism. The CDR3 loop is CASSYFRVGQPQHF. CDR3 in DNA: TGTGCCAGCAGTTACTTCAGGGTGGGTCAGCCCCAGCATTTT.